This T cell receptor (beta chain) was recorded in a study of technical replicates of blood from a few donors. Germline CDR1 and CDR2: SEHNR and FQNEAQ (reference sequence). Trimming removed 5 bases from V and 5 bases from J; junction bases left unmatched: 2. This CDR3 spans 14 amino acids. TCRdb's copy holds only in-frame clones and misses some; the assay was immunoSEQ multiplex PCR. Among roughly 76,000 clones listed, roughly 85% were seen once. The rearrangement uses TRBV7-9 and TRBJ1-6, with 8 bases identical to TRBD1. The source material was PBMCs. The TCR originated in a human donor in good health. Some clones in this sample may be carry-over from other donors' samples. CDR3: CASSQTGDNSPLHF. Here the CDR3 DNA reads TGTGCCAGCAGCCAGACAGGGGATAATTCACCCCTCCACTTT.